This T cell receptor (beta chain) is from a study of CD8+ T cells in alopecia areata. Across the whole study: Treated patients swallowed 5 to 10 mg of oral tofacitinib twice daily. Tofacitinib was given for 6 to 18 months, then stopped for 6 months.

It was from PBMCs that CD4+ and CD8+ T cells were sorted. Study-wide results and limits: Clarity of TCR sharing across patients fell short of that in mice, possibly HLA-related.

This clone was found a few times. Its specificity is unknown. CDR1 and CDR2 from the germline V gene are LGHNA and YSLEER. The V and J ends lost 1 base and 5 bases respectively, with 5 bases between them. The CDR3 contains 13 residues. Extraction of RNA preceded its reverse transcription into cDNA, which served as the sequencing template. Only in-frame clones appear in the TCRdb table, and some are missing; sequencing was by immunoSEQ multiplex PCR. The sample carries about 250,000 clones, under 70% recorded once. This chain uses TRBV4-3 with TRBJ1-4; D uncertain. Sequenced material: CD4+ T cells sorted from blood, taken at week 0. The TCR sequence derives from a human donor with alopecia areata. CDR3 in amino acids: CASSQVRNEKLFF. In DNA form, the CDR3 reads TGCGCCAGCAGCCAAGTCCGGAATGAAAAACTGTTTTTT.